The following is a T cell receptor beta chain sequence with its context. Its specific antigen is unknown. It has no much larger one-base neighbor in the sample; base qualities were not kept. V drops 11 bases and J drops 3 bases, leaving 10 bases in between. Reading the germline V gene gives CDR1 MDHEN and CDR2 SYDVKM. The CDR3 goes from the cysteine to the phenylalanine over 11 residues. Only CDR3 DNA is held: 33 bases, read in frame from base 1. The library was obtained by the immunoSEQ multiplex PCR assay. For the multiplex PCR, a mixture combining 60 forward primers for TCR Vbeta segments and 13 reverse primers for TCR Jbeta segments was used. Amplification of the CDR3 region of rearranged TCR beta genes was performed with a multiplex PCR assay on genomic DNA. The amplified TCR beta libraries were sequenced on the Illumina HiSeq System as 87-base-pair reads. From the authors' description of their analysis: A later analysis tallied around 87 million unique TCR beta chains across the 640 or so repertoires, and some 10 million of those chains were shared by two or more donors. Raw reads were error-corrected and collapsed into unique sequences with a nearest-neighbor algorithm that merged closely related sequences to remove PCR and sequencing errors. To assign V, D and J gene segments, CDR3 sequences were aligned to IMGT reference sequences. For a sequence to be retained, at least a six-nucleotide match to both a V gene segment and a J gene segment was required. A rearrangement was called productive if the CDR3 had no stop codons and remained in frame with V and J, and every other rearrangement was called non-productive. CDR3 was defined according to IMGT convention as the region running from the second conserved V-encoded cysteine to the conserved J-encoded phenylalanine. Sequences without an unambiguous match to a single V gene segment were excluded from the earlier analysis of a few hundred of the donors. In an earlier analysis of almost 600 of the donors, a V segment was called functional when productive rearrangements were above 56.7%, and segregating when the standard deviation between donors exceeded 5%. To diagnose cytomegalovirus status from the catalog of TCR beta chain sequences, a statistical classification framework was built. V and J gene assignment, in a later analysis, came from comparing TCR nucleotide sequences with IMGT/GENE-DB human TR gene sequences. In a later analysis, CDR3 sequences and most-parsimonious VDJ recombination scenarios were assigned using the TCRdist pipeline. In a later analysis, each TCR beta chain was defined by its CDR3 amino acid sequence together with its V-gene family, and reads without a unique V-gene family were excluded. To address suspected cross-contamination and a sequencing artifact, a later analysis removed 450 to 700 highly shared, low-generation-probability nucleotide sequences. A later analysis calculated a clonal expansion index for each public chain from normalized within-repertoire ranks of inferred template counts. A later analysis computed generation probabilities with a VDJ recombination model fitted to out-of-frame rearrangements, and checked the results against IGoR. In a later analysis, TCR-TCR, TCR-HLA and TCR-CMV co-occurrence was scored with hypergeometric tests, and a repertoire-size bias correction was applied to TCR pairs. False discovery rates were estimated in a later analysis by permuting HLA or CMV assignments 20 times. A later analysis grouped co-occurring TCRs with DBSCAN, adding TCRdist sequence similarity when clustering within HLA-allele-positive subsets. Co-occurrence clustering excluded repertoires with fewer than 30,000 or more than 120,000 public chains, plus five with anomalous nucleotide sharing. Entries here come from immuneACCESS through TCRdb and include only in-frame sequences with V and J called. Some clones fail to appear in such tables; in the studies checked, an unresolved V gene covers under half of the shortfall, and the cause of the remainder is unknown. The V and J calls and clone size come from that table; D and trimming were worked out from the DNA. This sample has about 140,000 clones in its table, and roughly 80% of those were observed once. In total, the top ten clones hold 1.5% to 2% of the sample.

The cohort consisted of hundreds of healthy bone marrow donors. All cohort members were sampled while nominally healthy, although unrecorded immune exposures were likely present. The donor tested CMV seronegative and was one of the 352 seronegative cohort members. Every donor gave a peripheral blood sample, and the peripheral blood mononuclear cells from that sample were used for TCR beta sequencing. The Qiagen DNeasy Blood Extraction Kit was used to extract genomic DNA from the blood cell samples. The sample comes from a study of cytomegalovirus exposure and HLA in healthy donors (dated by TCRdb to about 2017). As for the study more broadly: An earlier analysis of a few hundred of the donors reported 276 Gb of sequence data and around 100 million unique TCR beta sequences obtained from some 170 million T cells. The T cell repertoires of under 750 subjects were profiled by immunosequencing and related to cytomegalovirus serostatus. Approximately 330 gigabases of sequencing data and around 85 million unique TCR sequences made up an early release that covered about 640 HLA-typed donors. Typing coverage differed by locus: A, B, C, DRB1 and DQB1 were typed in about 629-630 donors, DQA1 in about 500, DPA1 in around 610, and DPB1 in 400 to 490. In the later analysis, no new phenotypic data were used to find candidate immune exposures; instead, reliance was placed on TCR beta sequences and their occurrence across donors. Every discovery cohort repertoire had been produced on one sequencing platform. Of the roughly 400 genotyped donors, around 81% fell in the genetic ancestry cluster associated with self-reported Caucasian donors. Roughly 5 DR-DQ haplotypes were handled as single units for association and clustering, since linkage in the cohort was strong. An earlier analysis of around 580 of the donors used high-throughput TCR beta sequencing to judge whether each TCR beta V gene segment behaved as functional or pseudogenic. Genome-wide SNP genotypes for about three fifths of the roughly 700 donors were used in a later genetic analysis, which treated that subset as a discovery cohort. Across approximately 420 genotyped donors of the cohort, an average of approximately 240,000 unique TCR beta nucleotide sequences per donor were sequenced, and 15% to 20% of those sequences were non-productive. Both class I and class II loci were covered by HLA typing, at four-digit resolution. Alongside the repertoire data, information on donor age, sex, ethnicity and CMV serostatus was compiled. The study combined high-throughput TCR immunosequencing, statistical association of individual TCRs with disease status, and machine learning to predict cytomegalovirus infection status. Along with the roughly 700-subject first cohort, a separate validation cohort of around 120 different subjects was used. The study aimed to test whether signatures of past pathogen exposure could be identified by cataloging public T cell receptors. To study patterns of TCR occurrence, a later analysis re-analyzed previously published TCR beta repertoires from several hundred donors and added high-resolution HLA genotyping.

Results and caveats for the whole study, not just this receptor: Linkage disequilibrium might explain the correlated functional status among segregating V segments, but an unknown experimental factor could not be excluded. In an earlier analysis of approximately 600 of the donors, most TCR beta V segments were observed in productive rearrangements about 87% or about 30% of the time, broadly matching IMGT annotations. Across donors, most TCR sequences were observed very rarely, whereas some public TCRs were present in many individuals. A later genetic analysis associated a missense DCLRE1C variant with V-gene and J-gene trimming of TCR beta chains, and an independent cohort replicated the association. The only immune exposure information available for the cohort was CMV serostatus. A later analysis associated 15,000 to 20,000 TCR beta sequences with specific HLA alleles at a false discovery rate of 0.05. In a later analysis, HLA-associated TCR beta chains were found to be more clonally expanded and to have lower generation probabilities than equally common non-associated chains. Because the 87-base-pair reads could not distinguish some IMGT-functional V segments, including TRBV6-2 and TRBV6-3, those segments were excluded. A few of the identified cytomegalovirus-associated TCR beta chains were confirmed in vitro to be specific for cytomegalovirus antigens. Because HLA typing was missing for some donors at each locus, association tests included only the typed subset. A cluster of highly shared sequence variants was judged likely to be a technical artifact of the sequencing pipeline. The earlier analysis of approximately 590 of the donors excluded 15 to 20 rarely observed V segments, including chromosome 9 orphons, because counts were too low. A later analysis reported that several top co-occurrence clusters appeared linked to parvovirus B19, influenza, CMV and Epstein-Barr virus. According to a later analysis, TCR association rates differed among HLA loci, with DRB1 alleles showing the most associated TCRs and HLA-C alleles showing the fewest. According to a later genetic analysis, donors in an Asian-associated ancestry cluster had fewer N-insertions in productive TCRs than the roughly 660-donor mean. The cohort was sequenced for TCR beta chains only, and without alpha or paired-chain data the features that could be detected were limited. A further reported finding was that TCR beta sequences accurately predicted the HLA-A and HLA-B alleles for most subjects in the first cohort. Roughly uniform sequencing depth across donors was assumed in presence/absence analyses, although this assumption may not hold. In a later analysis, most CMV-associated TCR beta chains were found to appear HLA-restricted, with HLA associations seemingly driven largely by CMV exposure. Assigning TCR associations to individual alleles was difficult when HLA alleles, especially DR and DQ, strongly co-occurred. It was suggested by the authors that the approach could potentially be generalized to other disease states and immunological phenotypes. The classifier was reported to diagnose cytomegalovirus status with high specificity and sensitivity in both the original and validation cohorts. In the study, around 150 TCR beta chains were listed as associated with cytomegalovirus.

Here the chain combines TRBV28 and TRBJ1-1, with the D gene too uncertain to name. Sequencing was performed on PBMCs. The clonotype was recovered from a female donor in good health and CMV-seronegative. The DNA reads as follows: TGTGCCGCGGGTCGGGACACTGAAGCTTTCTTT. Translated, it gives CAAGRDTEAFF.